This T cell receptor beta chain originates from a study of identifying expanded T cells in peripheral blood. V was pared by 1 base and J by 4 bases, with 7 bases between. CDR3 length: 13 residues. Germline CDR1 and CDR2: SGHTA and FQGNSA. The assay was immunoSEQ multiplex PCR, and TCRdb's table has in-frame clones only and misses some. The sample carries over 100,000 clones, about 87% recorded once. The sample consisted of blood. The chain employs TRBV7-2 and TRBJ1-1, with D unclear. The receptor's source is a person aged 18-70 years in good health. CDR3 residues: CASSLERGTEAFF. CDR3 sequence (DNA): TGTGCCAGCAGCTTAGAGCGAGGCACTGAAGCTTTCTTT.